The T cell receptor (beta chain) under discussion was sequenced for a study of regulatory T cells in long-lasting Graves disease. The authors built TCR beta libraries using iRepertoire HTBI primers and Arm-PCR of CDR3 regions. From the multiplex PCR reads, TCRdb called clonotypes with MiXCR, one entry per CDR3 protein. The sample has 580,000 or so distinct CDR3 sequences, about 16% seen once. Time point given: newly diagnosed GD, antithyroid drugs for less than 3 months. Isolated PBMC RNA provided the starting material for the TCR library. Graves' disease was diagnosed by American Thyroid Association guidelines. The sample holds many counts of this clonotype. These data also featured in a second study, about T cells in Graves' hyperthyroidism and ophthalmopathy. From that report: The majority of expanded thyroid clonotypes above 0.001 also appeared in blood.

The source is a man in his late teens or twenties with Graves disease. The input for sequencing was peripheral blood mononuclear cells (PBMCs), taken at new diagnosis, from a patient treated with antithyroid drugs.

CDR3 nucleotide sequence: TGTGCCAGCAGCGCTACTGACGGGGGTCCCTACGAGCAGTACTTC. Protein product: CASSATDGGPYEQYF. The J gene is TRBJ2-7, the V gene TRBV11-2; TRBD2 might be the D (6 bases). CDR3 length equals 15 residues. Germline lookup yields CDR1 SGHAT and CDR2 FQNNGV. The V and J ends lost 5 bases and 2 bases respectively, with 16 bases between them. Full variable domain (rest looked up from reference TRBV11-2 and TRBJ2-7): EAGVAQSPRYKIIEKRQSVAFWCNPISGHATLYWYQQILGQGPKLLIQFQNNGVVDDSQLPKDRFSAERLKGVDSTLKIQPAKLEDSAVYLCASSATDGGPYEQYFGPGTRLTVT.